This entry concerns a single T cell receptor beta chain. The antigen is undetermined. This specimen comes from a study of blood T cells in healthy people across ages. The CDR3 loop spans 17 amino acids. Per the germline V gene, CDR1 is MGHRA and CDR2 is YSYEKL. V trimming: 4 bases; J trimming: 4 bases; junction bases outside the gene matches: 9. Overall study findings and caveats: Because donor CMV status was unknown, expanded clonotype changes were possibly confounded. Older age coincided with a roughly linear decline in TCR beta diversity per million T cells. Long-lived and aged donors differed, with more naive CD4+ cells and higher diversity in the long-lived.

Primers used in a second PCR of roughly 6 to 11 cycles were a sample-barcoded 5' primer and a J-beta primer mix. Individual samples furnished no less than 3 million CDR3-containing paired-end reads apiece. Using its own MiXCR run on the 5' RACE reads, TCRdb lists one record per CDR3 protein. The sample has about 1.1 million distinct CDR3 sequences, roughly two fifths seen once; the top ten hold around 13%. The rearrangement joins TRBV4-1 to TRBJ2-1; 11 bases map to TRBD1. The TCR was taken from a man between 18 and 35 years old in good health. The sequencing input was blood. The CDR3 sequence: CASSPELGQGVYNEQFF. In DNA form, the CDR3 reads TGCGCCAGCAGCCCAGAACTGGGACAGGGGGTTTACAATGAGCAGTTCTTC.